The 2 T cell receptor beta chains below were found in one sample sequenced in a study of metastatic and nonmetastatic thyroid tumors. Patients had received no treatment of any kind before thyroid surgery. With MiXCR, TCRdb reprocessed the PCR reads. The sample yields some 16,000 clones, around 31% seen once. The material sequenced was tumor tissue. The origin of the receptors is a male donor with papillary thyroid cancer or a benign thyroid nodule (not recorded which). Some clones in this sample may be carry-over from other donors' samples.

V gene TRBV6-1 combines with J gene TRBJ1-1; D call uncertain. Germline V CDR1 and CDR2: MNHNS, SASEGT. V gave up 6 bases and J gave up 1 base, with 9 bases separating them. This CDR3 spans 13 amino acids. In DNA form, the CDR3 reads TGTGCCAGCAGCAAAATAAAGAACACTGAAGCTTTCTTT. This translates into CASSKIKNTEAFF.

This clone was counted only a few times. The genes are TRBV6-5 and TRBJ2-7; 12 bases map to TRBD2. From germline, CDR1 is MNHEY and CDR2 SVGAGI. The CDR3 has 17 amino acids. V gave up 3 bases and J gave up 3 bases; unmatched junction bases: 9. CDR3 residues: CASSYRTSGKLNYEQYF. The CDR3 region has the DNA TGTGCCAGCAGTTATCGGACTAGCGGGAAATTAAACTACGAGCAGTACTTC.